A selection of T cell receptor beta chains follows, all from one sample in a study of T cell responses to AZD1222 COVID-19 vaccine. Clones were read by immunoSEQ multiplex PCR, and TCRdb kept only the in-frame ones, dropping some. Of about 140,000 clones in the sample, approximately 85% were seen once. The sample in question was peripheral blood, obtained 28 days after the second dose of the MenACWY control vaccine. The receptors were gathered from an adult who received the MenACWY meningococcal vaccine as a control. Each CDR3 is given with its conserved first and last residue. Not all rows give a size; the values are once, few, many and, for expanded clones, a class.

clone_size | cdr3_length | v_call | cdr3_aa
NA | 15 | TRBV5-8 | CVTRSRDRRDTEAFF
NA | 16 | TRBV6-6 | CASSPISRGGNTEAFF
NA | 16 | TRBV11-2 | CASSLRTGWAGNTIYF
many | 18 | TRBV5-1 | CASSFGLWTTANTGELFF
NA | 14 | TRBV11-3 | CASSLKGAYQPQHF
NA | 16 | TRBV4-3 | CASSPGSGRAENEQFF
NA | 15 | TRBV19 | CASSMGSGMNTEAFF
once | 13 | TRBV6-5 | CASIGQEYNEQFF
NA | 16 | TRBV14 | CASSQGLRDRGFGYTF
few | 14 | TRBV5-1 | CASSLVPGVNGYTF
NA | 14 | TRBV27 | CASRIFGGTGELFF
NA | 14 | TRBV24-1 | CATSDGGTGGGYTF
NA | 16 | TRBV24-1 | CATSDCHGTGSYEQYF
once | 14 | TRBV19 | CASSVPGHPRSQYF
NA | 15 | TRBV6-5 | CASSYLTSGGNEQFF
NA | 16 | TRBV7-9 | CASSLRQVPLSYEQYF
NA | 14 | TRBV7-9 | CASSLRGGDQPQHF
NA | 15 | TRBV28 | CASSLGGGINEKLFF
NA | 13 | TRBV24-1 | CATMGQDTGELFF
NA | 13 | TRBV18 | CASSGLGNQPQHF
NA | 16 | TRBV19 | CASSIGRSLQNTEAFF
NA | 16 | TRBV11-3 | CASSPGTGRTGNTIYF
NA | 15 | TRBV5-4 | CASSLEPGLGNTIYF
NA | 15 | TRBV28 | CASRGSTSGGAKQFF
NA | 13 | TRBV29-1 | CSGQPSRNTEAFF
NA | 17 | TRBV4-1 | CASSQVYRRSGANVLTF
NA | 14 | TRBV6-1 | CASSESRARKGYTF
NA | 14 | TRBV11-2 | CASSLITRVYEQYF
NA | 18 | TRBV7-9 | CASSPGTGGESGANVLTF
NA | 14 | TRBV6-5 | CASSYPDSTDTQYF
NA | 12 | TRBV13 | CASSSRADTQYF
NA | 15 | TRBV6-5 | CASTLLAGNTDTQYF
once | 18 | TRBV7-9 | CASSPTSGGAGGANVLTF
few | 12 | TRBV5-1 | CASSLEGWEQFF
NA | 17 | TRBV28 | CASSSATGGDSNQPQHF
NA | 15 | TRBV2 | CATSPGQGTRETQYF
once | 13 | TRBV2 | CAGKTEYTGELFF
NA | 16 | TRBV5-4 | CASSPHLGRGGNEQFF
few | 15 | TRBV4-2 | CASSQPGPRRTEAFF
few | 15 | TRBV5-1 | CASSIGQASGNTIYF
NA | 16 | TRBV7-8 | CASSLAGTTITYEQYF
NA | 16 | TRBV3-1/TRBV3-2 | CASSRMGQVNTGELFF
NA | 14 | TRBV5-3 | CARSLRMSNQPQHF